This T cell receptor beta chain came from a study of blood T cell repertoires in COVID-19. In the original analysis: Cell counts per sample came from amplifying reference gene primers. Sequencing was performed with immunoSEQ multiplex PCR; in TCRdb, only in-frame clones are kept and a portion is missing. Clone size and the V and J calls come from that table; the DNA yielded D and trimming. The sample lists some 390,000 clones, approximately 90% occurring once. V trimming: 1 base; J trimming: 1 base; junction bases outside the gene matches: 5. Germline V lookup: CDR1 GTSNPN, CDR2 SVGIG (reference sequence). The CDR3 length is 15 residues.

The V call is TRBV30, the J call TRBJ2-5; 8 nucleotides agree with TRBD2. This clonotype was obtained from a woman aged 40 to 50 with COVID-19, enrolled during active disease. Sequenced material: peripheral blood. The CDR3 region is CAWSGGAGGQETQYF. The CDR3 DNA is TGTGCCTGGAGTGGGGGTGCGGGGGGCCAAGAGACCCAGTACTTC.